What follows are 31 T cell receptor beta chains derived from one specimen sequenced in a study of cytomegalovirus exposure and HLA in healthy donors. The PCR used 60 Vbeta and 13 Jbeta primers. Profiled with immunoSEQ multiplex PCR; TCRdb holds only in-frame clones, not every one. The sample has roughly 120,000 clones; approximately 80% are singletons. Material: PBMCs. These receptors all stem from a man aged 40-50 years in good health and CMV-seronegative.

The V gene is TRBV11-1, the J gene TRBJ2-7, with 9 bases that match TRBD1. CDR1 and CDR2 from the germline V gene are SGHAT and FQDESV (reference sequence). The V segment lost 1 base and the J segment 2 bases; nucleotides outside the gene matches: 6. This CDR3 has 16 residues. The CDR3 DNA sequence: TGTGCCAGCAGCTTAGATGCCGGGACAGGGACCTACGAGCAGTACTTC. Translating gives CASSLDAGTGTYEQYF. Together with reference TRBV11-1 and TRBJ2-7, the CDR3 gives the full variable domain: EAEVAQSPRYKITEKSQAVAFWCDPISGHATLYWYRQILGQGPELLVQFQDESVVDDSQLPKDRFSAERLKGVDSTLKIQPAELGDSAMYLCASSLDAGTGTYEQYFGPGTRLTVT.

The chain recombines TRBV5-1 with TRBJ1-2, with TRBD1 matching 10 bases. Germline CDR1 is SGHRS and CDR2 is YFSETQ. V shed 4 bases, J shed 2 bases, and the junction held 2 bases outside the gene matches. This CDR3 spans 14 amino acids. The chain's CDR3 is CASSTGQGNYGYTF. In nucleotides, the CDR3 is TGCGCCAGCAGCACGGGACAGGGGAACTATGGCTACACCTTC.

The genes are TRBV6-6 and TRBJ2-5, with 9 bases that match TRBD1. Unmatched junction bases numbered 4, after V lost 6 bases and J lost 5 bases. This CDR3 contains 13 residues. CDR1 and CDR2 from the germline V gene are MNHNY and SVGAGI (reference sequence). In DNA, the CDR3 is TGTGCCAGCAGAGGGACAGGGATTGAGACCCAGTACTTC. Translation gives CASRGTGIETQYF.

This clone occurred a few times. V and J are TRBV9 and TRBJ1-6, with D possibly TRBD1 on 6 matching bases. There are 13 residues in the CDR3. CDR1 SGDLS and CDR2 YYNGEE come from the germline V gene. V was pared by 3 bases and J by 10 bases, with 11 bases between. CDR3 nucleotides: TGTGCCAGCAGCGCCGGACAGTTGTCACCCCTCCACTTT. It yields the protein CASSAGQLSPLHF.

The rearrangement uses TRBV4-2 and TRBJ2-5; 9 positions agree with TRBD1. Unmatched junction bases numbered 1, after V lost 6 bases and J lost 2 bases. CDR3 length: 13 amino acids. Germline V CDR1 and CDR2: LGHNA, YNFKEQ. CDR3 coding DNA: TGTGCCAGCAGGGGACAGGGTCAAGAGACCCAGTACTTC. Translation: CASRGQGQETQYF.

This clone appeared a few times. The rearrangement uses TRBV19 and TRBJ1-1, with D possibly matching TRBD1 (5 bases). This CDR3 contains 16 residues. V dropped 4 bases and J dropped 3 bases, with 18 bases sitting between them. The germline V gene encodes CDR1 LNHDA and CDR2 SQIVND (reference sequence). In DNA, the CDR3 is TGTGCCAGTAGTAGGGGCTTGCTCGGGTCTTACACTGAAGCTTTCTTT. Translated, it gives CASSRGLLGSYTEAFF. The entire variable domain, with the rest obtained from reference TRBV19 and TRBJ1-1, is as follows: DGGITQSPKYLFRKEGQNVTLSCEQNLNHDAMYWYRQDPGQGLRLIYYSQIVNDFQKGDIAEGYSVSREKKESFPLTVTSAQKNPTAFYLCASSRGLLGSYTEAFFGQGTRLTVV.

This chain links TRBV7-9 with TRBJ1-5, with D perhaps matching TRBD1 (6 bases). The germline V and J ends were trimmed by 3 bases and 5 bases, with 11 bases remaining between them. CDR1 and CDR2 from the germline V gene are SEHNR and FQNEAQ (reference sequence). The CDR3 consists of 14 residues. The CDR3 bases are TGTGCCAGCAGCTTCGTTAACAGGGATCAGCCCCAGCATTTT. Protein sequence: CASSFVNRDQPQHF.

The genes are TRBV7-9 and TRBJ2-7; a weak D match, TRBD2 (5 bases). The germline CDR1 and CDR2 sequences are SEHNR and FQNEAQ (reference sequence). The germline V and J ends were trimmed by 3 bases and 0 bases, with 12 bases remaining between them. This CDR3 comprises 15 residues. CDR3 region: CASSFEGYYSYEQYF. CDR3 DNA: TGTGCCAGCAGCTTCGAGGGATACTACTCCTACGAGCAGTACTTC.

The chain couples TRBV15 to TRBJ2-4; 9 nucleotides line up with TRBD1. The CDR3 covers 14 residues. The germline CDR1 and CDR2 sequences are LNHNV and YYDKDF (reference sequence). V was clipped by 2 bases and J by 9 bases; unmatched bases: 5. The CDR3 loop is CATSRPTGGTIQYF. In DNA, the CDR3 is TGTGCCACCAGCAGACCGACAGGGGGGACCATTCAGTACTTC.

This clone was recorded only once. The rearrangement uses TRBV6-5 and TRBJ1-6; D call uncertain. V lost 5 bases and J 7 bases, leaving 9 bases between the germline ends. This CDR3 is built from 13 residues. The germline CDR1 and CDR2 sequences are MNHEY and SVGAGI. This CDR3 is CASSRKPNSPLHF. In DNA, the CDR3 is TGTGCCAGCAGTCGAAAGCCAAATTCACCCCTCCACTTT.

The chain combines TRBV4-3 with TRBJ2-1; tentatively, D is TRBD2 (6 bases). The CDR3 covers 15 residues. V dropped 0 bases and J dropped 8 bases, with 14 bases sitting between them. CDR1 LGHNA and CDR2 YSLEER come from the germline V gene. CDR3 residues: CASSQDVAGGDEQFF. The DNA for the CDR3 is TGCGCCAGCAGCCAAGATGTGGCAGGAGGGGATGAGCAGTTCTTC.

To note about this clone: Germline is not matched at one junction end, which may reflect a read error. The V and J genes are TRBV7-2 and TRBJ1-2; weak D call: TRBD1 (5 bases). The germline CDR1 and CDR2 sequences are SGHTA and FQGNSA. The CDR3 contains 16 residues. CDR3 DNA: TGTGCCAGCAGCCCGCCGGGGAGGGGCGCCAACTATGTCTACACCTTC. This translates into CASSPPGRGANYVYTF.

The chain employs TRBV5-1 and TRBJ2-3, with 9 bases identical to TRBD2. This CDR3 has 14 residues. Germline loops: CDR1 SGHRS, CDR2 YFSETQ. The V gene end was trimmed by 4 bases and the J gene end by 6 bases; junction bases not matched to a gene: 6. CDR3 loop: CASSNGLAPDTQYF. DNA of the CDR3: TGCGCCAGCAGCAACGGACTAGCGCCTGATACGCAGTATTTT.

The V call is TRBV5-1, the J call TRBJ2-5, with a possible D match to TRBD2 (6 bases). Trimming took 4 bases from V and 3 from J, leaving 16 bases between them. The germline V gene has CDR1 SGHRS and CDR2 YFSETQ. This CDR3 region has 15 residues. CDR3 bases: TGCGCCAGCAGCAAGGACCTACGGAGGGAAGAGACCCAGTACTTC. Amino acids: CASSKDLRREETQYF.

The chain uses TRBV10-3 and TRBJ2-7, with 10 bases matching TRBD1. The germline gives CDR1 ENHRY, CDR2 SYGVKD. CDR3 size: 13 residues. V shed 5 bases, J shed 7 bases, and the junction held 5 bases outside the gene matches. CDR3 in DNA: TGTGCCATCAGTCCAGGACAGGGGGTAGAGCAGTACTTC. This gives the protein CAISPGQGVEQYF.

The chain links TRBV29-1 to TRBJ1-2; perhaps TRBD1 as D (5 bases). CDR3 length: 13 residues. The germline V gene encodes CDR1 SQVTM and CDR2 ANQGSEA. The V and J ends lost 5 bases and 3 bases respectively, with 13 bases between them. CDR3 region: CSVSSRVDYGYTF. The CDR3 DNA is TGCAGCGTTTCTTCCAGGGTTGACTATGGCTACACCTTC.

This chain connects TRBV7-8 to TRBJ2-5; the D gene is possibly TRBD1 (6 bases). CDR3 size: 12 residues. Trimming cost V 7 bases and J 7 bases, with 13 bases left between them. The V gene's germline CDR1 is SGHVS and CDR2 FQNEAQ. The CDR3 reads CASTTGLGTQYF. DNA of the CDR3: TGTGCCAGCACGACAGGTCTTGGGACCCAGTACTTC.

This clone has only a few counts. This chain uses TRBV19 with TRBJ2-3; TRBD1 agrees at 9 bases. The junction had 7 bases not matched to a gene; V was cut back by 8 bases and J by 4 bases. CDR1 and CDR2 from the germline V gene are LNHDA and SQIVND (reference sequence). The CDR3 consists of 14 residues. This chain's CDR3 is CASSDRGGADTQYF. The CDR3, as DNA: TGTGCCAGTTCGGACAGGGGCGGAGCAGATACGCAGTATTTT.

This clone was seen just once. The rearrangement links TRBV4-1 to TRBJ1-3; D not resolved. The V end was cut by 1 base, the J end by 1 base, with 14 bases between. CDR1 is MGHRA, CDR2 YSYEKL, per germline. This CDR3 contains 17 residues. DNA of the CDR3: TGCGCCAGCAGCCAAGGGCCGCCGGAGCTGTCTGGAAACACCATATATTTT. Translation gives CASSQGPPELSGNTIYF.

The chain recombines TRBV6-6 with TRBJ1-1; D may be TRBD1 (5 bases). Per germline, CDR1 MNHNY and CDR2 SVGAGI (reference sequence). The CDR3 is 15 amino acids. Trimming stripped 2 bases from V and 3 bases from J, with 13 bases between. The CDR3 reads CASSYERGGHTEAFF. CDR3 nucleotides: TGTGCCAGCAGTTACGAAAGGGGAGGTCACACTGAAGCTTTCTTT.

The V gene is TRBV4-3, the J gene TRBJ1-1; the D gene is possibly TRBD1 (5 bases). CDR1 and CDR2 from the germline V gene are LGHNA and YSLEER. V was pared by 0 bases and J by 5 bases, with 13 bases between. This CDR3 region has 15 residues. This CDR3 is CASSQDNTGGTEAFF. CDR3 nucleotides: TGCGCCAGCAGCCAAGATAATACGGGGGGGACTGAAGCTTTCTTT.

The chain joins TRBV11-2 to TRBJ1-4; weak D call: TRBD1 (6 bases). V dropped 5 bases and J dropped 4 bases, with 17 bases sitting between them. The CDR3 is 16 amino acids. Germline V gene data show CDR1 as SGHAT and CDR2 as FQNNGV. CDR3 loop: CASSQVQGQLNEKLFF. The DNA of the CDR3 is TGTGCCAGCAGCCAAGTCCAAGGACAGCTTAATGAAAAACTGTTTTTT.

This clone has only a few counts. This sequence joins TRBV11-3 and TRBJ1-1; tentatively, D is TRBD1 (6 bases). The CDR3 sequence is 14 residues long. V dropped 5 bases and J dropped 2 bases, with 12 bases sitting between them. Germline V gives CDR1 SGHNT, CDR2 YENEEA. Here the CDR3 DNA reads TGTGCCAGCAGCCCGGGGGGCATAAACACTGAAGCTTTCTTT. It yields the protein CASSPGGINTEAFF.

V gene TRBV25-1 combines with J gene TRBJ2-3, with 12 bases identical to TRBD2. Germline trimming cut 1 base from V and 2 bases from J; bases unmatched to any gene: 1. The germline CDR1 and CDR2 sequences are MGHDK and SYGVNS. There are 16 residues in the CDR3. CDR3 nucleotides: TGTGCCAGCAGTGAATGGACTAGCGGGGCCACAGATACGCAGTATTTT. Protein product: CASSEWTSGATDTQYF.

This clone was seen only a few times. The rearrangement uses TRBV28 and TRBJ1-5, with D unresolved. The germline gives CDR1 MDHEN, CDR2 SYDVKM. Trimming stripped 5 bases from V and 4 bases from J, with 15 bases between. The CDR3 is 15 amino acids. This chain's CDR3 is CASSRGDHWNQPQHF. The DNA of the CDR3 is TGTGCCAGCAGTCGGGGAGATCATTGGAATCAGCCCCAGCATTTT.

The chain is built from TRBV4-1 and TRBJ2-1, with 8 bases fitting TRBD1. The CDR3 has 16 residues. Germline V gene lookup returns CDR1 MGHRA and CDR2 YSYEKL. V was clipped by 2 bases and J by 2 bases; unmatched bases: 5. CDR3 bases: TGCGCCAGCAGCCAAAATCCGGGACAGGCCTACAATGAGCAGTTCTTC. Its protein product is CASSQNPGQAYNEQFF.

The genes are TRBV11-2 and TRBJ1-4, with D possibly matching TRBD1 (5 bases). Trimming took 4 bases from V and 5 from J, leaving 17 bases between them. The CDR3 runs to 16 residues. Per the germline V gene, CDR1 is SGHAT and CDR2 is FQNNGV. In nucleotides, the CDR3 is TGTGCCAGCAGCTGGGGGGGGACGGCAAAGAATGAAAAACTGTTTTTT. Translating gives CASSWGGTAKNEKLFF.

CDR3 bases: TGTGCCACCGTAAGGGGTGAAGCTTTCTTT. Encoded protein: CATVRGEAFF. The rearrangement joins TRBV6-5 to TRBJ1-1; a possible D gene is TRBD1 (5 bases). V was cut by 10 bases and J by 7 bases, with 10 bases left in between. Per germline, CDR1 MNHEY and CDR2 SVGAGI. The CDR3 consists of 10 residues.

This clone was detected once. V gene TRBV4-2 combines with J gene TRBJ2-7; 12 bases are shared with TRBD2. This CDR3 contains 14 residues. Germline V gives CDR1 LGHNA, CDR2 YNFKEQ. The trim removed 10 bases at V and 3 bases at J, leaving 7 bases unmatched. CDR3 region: CANQGTSGHYEQYF. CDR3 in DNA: TGTGCCAACCAAGGGACTAGCGGGCACTACGAGCAGTACTTC.

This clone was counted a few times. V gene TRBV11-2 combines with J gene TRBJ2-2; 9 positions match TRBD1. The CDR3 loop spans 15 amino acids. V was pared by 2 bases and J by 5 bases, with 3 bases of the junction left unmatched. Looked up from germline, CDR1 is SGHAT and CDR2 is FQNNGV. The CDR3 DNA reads TGTGCCAGCAGCTTAAGGACAGGGGATACCGGGGAGCTGTTTTTT. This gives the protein CASSLRTGDTGELFF.

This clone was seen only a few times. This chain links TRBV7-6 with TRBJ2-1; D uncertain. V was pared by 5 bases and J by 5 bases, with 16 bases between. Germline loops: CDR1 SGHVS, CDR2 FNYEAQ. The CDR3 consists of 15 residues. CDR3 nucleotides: TGTGCCAGCAGCCCCGTTCTAGTGGTCGACAATGAGCAGTTCTTC. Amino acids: CASSPVLVVDNEQFF.